This TCR beta chain is from a study of cytomegalovirus exposure and HLA in healthy donors. Study-wide context: Membership in the Caucasian-associated ancestry cluster was found for about four fifths of nearly 400 genotyped donors. Study results and caveats: The later analysis indicated that the majority of CMV-associated TCR beta chains appeared HLA-restricted. Researchers reported in a later analysis that a missense DCLRE1C variant was tied to TCR beta V- and J-gene trimming. Cytomegalovirus-associated status was assigned to some 180 TCR beta chains.

Primers included in the PCR were 60 Vbeta and 13 Jbeta primers. Only in-frame clones appear in the TCRdb table, and some are missing; sequencing was by immunoSEQ multiplex PCR. Of some 130,000 clones in the sample, over 70% were seen once. As regards this clone: The antigen remains undetermined.

The sequence was collected from a man aged 18 to 30 in good health and CMV-seronegative. The sequenced material came from PBMCs.

The CDR3 region is CASSPILQGVRALGNTIYF. The CDR3, as DNA: TGTGCCAGCAGCCCGATTCTCCAAGGTGTGCGGGCATTGGGAAACACCATATATTTT. The chain combines TRBV7-2 with TRBJ1-3; no clear D. This CDR3 comprises 19 residues. V dropped 5 bases and J dropped 4 bases, with 27 bases sitting between them. Germline CDR1 is SGHTA and CDR2 is FQGNSA.